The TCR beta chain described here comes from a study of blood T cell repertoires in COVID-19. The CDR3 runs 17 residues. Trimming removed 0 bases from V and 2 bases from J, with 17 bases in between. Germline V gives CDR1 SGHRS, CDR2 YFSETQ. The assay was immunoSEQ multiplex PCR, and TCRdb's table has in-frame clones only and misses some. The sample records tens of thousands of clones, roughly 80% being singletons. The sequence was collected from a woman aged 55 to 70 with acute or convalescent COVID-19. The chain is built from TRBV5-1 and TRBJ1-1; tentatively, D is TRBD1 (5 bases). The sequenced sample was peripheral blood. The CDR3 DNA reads TGCGCCAGCAGCTTGGGCAGACAGCTATCGGATAACACTGAAGCTTTCTTT. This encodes CASSLGRQLSDNTEAFF.